The rows below give T cell receptor beta chains drawn from one sample of a study of blood T cell repertoires in COVID-19. TCRdb's table, derived via immunoSEQ multiplex PCR, lists solely in-frame clones and lacks some. This table holds roughly 150,000 clones, around 83% found once. What was sequenced was peripheral blood. These receptors were collected from a woman older than 75 with acute or convalescent COVID-19. The CDR3 runs from the conserved cysteine through the conserved F or W. Fields, in order: V gene, D gene, clone size, J gene, CDR3 protein, CDR3 DNA. D genes are given only for firm matches. Where a row states a size, it is once, few, many or the class of an expanded clone; other rows omit it.

TRBV5-1	NA	NA	TRBJ1-1	CASSPAGGMNTEAFF	TGCGCCAGCAGCCCGGCCGGGGGGATGAACACTGAAGCTTTCTTT
TRBV7-2	TRBD1	NA	TRBJ2-4	CASSSTGGAKNIQYF	TGTGCCAGCAGCTCCACAGGGGGCGCCAAAAACATTCAGTACTTC
TRBV19	TRBD2	NA	TRBJ2-1	CASSIVASGRASNEQFF	TGTGCCAGTAGTATAGTAGCTAGCGGGAGGGCCTCCAATGAGCAGTTCTTC
TRBV5-4	TRBD1	NA	TRBJ2-7	CASSPALPLRQGVTYEQYF	TGTGCCAGCAGCCCGGCCCTCCCGCTGCGACAGGGGGTAACGTACGAGCAGTACTTC
TRBV5-4	TRBD2	NA	TRBJ2-2	CASRAAGGLTGELFF	TGTGCCAGCAGAGCAGCGGGGGGACTCACCGGGGAGCTGTTTTTT
TRBV4-1	TRBD2	NA	TRBJ2-2	CASSPLAGGNLRELFF	TGCGCCAGCAGCCCCCTAGCGGGAGGTAACCTACGGGAGCTGTTTTTT
TRBV27	TRBD1	NA	TRBJ2-7	CASSLSGQGAKYEQYF	TGTGCCAGCAGTTTATCAGGGCAGGGGGCTAAATACGAGCAGTACTTC
TRBV2	TRBD2	NA	TRBJ2-5	CASSGVAGGLETQYF	TGTGCCAGCAGCGGGGTAGCGGGGGGGCTCGAGACCCAGTACTTC
TRBV2	NA	NA	TRBJ1-5	CASSGTRSNQPQHF	TGTGCCAGCAGTGGGACACGGTCGAATCAGCCCCAGCATTTT
TRBV3-1/TRBV3-2	NA	NA	TRBJ1-5	CASSQGRGLGEPQHF	TGTGCCAGCAGCCAGGGCAGGGGCCTAGGGGAGCCCCAGCATTTT
TRBV27	TRBD1	NA	TRBJ2-3	CASSYRGPSDTQYF	TGTGCCAGCAGTTACAGGGGGCCCTCAGATACGCAGTATTTT
TRBV5-4	TRBD1	NA	TRBJ2-1	CASSVAGTGYFGDEQFF	TGTGCCAGCAGCGTAGCCGGGACAGGGTATTTTGGAGATGAGCAGTTCTTC
TRBV7-9	TRBD2	NA	TRBJ2-4	CASSPGGGSLAKNIQYF	TGTGCCAGCAGCCCGGGGGGAGGGTCCCTAGCCAAAAACATTCAGTACTTC
TRBV5-5	TRBD1	NA	TRBJ1-1	CASSLNGHRGDTEAFF	TGTGCCAGCAGCTTGAATGGTCACAGGGGTGATACTGAAGCTTTCTTT
TRBV5-8	TRBD1	NA	TRBJ1-2	CASSAWTGRYTF	TGTGCCAGCAGCGCCTGGACAGGGCGGTACACCTTC
TRBV28	TRBD1	NA	TRBJ1-5	CASSTPRGLEQPQHF	TGTGCCAGCAGCACCCCCAGGGGGCTGGAGCAGCCCCAGCATTTT
TRBV19	NA	NA	TRBJ1-5	CASSIDLGLPQHF	TGTGCCAGTAGTATAGATCTGGGGCTACCCCAGCATTTT
TRBV7-8	TRBD2	NA	TRBJ2-3	CASSQGLAGVGTDTQYF	TGTGCCAGCAGCCAGGGACTAGCGGGGGTCGGGACAGATACGCAGTATTTT
TRBV15	TRBD2	NA	TRBJ2-3	CATSASGTTTDTQYF	TGTGCCACCAGCGCTAGCGGGACCACCACAGATACGCAGTATTTT
TRBV28	TRBD1	few	TRBJ1-6	CASSLTGGMGSPLHF	TGTGCCAGCAGTTTAACAGGGGGAATGGGTTCACCCCTCCACTTT
TRBV2	TRBD1	NA	TRBJ2-7	CASSRDRGPYEQYF	TGTGCCAGCAGCCGGGACAGGGGTCCCTACGAGCAGTACTTC
TRBV3-1/TRBV3-2	NA	few	TRBJ2-6	CASSPRDFWGANVLTF	TGTGCCAGCAGCCCGCGGGACTTCTGGGGGGCCAACGTCCTGACTTTC
TRBV19	NA	NA	TRBJ1-3	CASSRDGRAGNTIYF	TGTGCCAGTAGTCGGGACGGGAGGGCTGGAAACACCATATATTTT
TRBV6-5	NA	NA	TRBJ2-3	CASSTDRFRDTQYF	TGTGCCAGCAGTACTGACAGGTTTAGGGATACGCAGTATTTT
TRBV11-2	TRBD2	NA	TRBJ2-1	CASSLDRGAGVAFF	TGTGCCAGCAGCTTAGATCGCGGGGCGGGGGTAGCGTTCTTC
TRBV5-8	TRBD1	NA	TRBJ1-4	CASREAGTATNEKLFF	TGTGCCAGCAGGGAAGCCGGGACAGCAACTAATGAAAAACTGTTTTTT
TRBV7-2	NA	NA	TRBJ1-5	CASSPRGSNQPQHF	TGTGCCAGCAGCCCCAGGGGTAGCAATCAGCCCCAGCATTTT
TRBV19	NA	NA	TRBJ1-1	CASSPSVMNTEAFF	TGTGCCAGTAGTCCCAGCGTCATGAACACTGAAGCTTTCTTT
TRBV6-5	NA	NA	TRBJ1-2	CASSYSVGDSVRNF	TGTGCCAGCAGTTACTCGGTTGGTGACAGTGTTCGGAACTTC
TRBV29-1	TRBD2	NA	TRBJ2-3	CSAQRGPTDTQYF	TGCAGCGCACAGCGGGGCCCCACAGATACGCAGTATTTT
TRBV25-1	NA	NA	TRBJ1-6	CASSEYRGRGNSPLHF	TGTGCCAGCAGTGAATATAGGGGTAGGGGTAATTCACCCCTCCACTTT
TRBV7-9	TRBD1	NA	TRBJ1-1	CASSLGAGGRNTEAFF	TGTGCCAGCAGCTTAGGGGCAGGGGGCCGGAACACTGAAGCTTTCTTT
TRBV10-2	TRBD1	NA	TRBJ2-3	CARARQGTADTQYF	TGCGCCAGGGCTAGACAGGGAACGGCAGATACGCAGTATTTT
TRBV11-2	NA	few	TRBJ2-2	CASSPPGGENTGELFF	TGTGCCAGCAGCCCACCGGGCGGGGAGAACACCGGGGAGCTGTTTTTT
TRBV28	TRBD1	NA	TRBJ2-7	CASRSGQGGEQYF	TGTGCCAGCAGGTCAGGACAGGGGGGGGAGCAGTACTTC
TRBV5-1	NA	NA	TRBJ2-3	CASSRDSPNTDTQYF	TGCGCCAGCAGTCGCGACAGCCCTAACACAGATACGCAGTATTTT
TRBV5-1	TRBD1	NA	TRBJ1-1	CASSLERTGYTEAFF	TGCGCCAGCAGCTTGGAAAGGACAGGGTACACTGAAGCTTTCTTT
TRBV5-4	TRBD1	once	TRBJ1-6	CASSSDRGRVSPLHF	TGTGCCAGCAGCTCTGACAGGGGGCGCGTTTCACCCCTCCACTTT
TRBV12-3/TRBV12-4	NA	NA	TRBJ1-6	CASVGQGGSPLHF	TGTGCCAGCGTCGGGCAGGGCGGTTCACCCCTCCACTTT
TRBV27	NA	few	TRBJ1-5	CASSAYYSNQPQHF	TGTGCCAGCAGTGCCTATTATAGCAATCAGCCCCAGCATTTT
TRBV20-1	NA	NA	TRBJ2-1	CSARDRTKIFF	TGCAGTGCTAGAGATAGAACTAAAATTTTCTTC
TRBV28	TRBD1	NA	TRBJ1-4	CASLGGTGNEKLFF	TGTGCCAGTCTGGGTGGGACAGGGAATGAAAAACTGTTTTTT